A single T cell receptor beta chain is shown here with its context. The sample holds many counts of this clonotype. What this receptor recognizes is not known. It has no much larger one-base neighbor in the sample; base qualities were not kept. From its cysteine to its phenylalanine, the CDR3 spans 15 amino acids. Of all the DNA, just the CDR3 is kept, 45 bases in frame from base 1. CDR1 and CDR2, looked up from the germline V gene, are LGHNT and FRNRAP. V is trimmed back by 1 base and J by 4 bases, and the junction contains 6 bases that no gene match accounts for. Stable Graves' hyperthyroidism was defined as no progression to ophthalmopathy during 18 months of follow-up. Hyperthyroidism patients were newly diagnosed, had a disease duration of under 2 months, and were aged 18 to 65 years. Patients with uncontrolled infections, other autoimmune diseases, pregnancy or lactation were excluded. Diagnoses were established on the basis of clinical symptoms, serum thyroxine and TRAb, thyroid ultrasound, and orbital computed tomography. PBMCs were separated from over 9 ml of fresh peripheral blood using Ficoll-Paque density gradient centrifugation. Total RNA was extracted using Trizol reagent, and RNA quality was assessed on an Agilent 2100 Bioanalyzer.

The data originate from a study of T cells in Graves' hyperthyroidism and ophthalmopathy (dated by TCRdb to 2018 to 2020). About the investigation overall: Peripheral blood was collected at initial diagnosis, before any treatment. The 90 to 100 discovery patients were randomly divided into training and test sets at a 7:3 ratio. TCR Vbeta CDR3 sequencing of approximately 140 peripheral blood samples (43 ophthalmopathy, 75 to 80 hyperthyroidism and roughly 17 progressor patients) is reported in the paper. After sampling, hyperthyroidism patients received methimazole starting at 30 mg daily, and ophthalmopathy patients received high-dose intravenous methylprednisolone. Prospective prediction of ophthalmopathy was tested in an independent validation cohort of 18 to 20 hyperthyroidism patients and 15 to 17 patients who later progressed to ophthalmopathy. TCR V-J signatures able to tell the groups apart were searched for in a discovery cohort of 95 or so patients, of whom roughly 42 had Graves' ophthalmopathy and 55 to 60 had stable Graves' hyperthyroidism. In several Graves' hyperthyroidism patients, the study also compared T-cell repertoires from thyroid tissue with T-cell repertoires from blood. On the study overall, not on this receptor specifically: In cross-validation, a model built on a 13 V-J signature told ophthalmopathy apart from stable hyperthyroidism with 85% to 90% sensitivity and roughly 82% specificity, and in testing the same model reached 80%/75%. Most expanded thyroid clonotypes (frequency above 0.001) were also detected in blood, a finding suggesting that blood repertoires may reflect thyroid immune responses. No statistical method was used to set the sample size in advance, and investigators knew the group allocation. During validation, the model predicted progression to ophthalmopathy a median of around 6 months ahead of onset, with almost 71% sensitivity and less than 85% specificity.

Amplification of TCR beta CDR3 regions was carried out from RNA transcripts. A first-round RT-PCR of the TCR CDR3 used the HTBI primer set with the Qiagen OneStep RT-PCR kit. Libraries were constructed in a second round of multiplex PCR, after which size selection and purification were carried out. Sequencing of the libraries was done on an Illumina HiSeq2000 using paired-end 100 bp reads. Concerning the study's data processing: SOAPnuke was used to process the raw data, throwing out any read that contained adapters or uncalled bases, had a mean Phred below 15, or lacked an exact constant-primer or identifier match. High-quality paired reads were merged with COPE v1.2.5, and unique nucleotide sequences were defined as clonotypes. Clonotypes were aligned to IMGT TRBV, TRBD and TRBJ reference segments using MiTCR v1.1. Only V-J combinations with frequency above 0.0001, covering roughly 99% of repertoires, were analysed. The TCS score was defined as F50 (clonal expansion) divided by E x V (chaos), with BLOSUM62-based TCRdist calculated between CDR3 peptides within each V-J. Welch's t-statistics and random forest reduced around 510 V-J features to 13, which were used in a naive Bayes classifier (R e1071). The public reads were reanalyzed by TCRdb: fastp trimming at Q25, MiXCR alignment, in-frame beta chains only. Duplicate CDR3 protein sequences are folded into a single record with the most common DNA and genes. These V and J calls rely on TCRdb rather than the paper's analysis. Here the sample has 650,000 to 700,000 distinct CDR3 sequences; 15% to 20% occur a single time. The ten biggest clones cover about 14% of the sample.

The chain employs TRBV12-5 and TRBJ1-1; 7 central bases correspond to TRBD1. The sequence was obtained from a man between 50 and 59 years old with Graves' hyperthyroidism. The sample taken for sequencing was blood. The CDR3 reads CASGLATGVVTEAFF. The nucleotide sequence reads TGTGCTAGTGGTTTGGCTACAGGGGTGGTCACTGAAGCTTTCTTT.